These T cell receptor beta chains were read from a single sample in a study of shared clonotypes between healthy human individuals. Generated by immunoSEQ multiplex PCR, the TCRdb table keeps only in-frame clones and is missing some. There are over 2 million clones in the sample; about 95% occur only once, and roughly 1.1% lies in the top ten. The specimen sequenced was naive CD8+ T cells sorted from blood. The receptors originated from a young man in good health. CDR3s include the opening cysteine and the closing phenylalanine or tryptophan. The D gene is left open where the match is weak. The size of a clone is reported for some rows only, either as once, few or many, or as a class for expanded clones.

j_call: TRBJ1-1
v_call: TRBV4-1
clone_size: -
d_call: -
cdr3_nt: TGCGCCAGCAGCCTTTGGGGGAACACTGAAGCTTTCTTT
cdr3_aa: CASSLWGNTEAFF

j_call: TRBJ1-6
v_call: TRBV21-1
clone_size: -
d_call: -
cdr3_nt: TGTGCCAGCAGCGAAGACTCAAGCTCCTATAATTCACCCCTCCACTTT
cdr3_aa: CASSEDSSSYNSPLHF

j_call: TRBJ2-7
v_call: TRBV7-9
clone_size: once
d_call: TRBD2
cdr3_nt: TGTGCCAGCAGCTTAGCGCTTGGGGGGGATTCGTACTTC
cdr3_aa: CASSLALGGDSYF

j_call: TRBJ2-5
v_call: TRBV19
clone_size: -
d_call: -
cdr3_nt: TGTGCCAGTAGTATAAGGCCCTGGGAGACCCAGTACTTC
cdr3_aa: CASSIRPWETQYF

j_call: TRBJ2-5
v_call: TRBV5-1
clone_size: -
d_call: -
cdr3_nt: TGCGCCAGCAGCTTGGTCGGGTTTCACCAAGAGACCCAGTACTTC
cdr3_aa: CASSLVGFHQETQYF

j_call: TRBJ1-5
v_call: TRBV7-2
clone_size: -
d_call: -
cdr3_nt: TGTGCCAGCAGCTTAGGGGACAATCAGCCCCAGCATTTT
cdr3_aa: CASSLGDNQPQHF

j_call: TRBJ2-1
v_call: TRBV7-6
clone_size: -
d_call: -
cdr3_nt: TGTGCCAGCAGCTCCACCAGGGATGAGCAGTTCTTC
cdr3_aa: CASSSTRDEQFF

j_call: TRBJ2-7
v_call: TRBV6-5
clone_size: -
d_call: TRBD1
cdr3_nt: TGTGCCAGCAGTTCCCCGGACAGGGAAAACGAGCAGTACTTC
cdr3_aa: CASSSPDRENEQYF

j_call: TRBJ2-2
v_call: TRBV29-1
clone_size: -
d_call: -
cdr3_nt: TGCAGCGTTGAAGATCAAGGAACCGGGGAGCTGTTTTTT
cdr3_aa: CSVEDQGTGELFF

j_call: TRBJ2-6
v_call: TRBV30
clone_size: -
d_call: -
cdr3_nt: TGTGCCTGGGGGACCGAGGGAGAGGGGGCCAACGTCCTGACTTTC
cdr3_aa: CAWGTEGEGANVLTF

j_call: TRBJ2-1
v_call: TRBV6-5
clone_size: -
d_call: TRBD2
cdr3_nt: TGTGCCAGCAGTTTTCGGGAGGCCCACTACAATGAGCAGTTCTTC
cdr3_aa: CASSFREAHYNEQFF

j_call: TRBJ2-5
v_call: TRBV5-4
clone_size: -
d_call: -
cdr3_nt: TGTGCCAGCAGCTTTCGCGGGGGCGAGGAGACCCAGTACTTC
cdr3_aa: CASSFRGGEETQYF

j_call: TRBJ2-3
v_call: TRBV28
clone_size: -
d_call: TRBD2
cdr3_nt: TGTGCCAGCAGTCTACTAGCGGGAGCGACCACAGATACGCAGTATTTT
cdr3_aa: CASSLLAGATTDTQYF

j_call: TRBJ2-7
v_call: TRBV28
clone_size: -
d_call: -
cdr3_nt: TGTGCCAGCAGTTTCCTCCGGGACACGGACTACGAGCAGTACTTC
cdr3_aa: CASSFLRDTDYEQYF

j_call: TRBJ1-6
v_call: TRBV19
clone_size: -
d_call: TRBD1
cdr3_nt: TGTGCCAGTAGTTTGGCGGGACAGGGGGGAAATTCACCCCTCCACTTT
cdr3_aa: CASSLAGQGGNSPLHF

j_call: TRBJ2-7
v_call: TRBV7-9
clone_size: -
d_call: -
cdr3_nt: TGTGCCAGCAGCTTTTCTGGTTGGGACGAGCAGTACTTC
cdr3_aa: CASSFSGWDEQYF

j_call: TRBJ2-3
v_call: TRBV10-1
clone_size: -
d_call: -
cdr3_nt: TGCGCCAGCAGTGAGTCGATTCACAGGGACATCACAGATACGCAGTATTTT
cdr3_aa: CASSESIHRDITDTQYF

j_call: TRBJ2-1
v_call: TRBV12-5
clone_size: -
d_call: TRBD2
cdr3_nt: TGTGCTAGTGGTTCCTTAGCGGGAGTCGGTAATGAGCAGTTCTTC
cdr3_aa: CASGSLAGVGNEQFF

j_call: TRBJ2-3
v_call: TRBV9
clone_size: -
d_call: -
cdr3_nt: TGTGCCAGCAGCGTAGTAGGTGGACGGGTCACAGATACGCAGTATTTT
cdr3_aa: CASSVVGGRVTDTQYF

j_call: TRBJ2-1
v_call: TRBV20-1
clone_size: -
d_call: -
cdr3_nt: TGCAGTGCTAGAAGTAATGAGCAGTTCTTC
cdr3_aa: CSARSNEQFF

j_call: TRBJ2-3
v_call: TRBV6-4
clone_size: -
d_call: -
cdr3_nt: TGTGCCAGCAGTGACCTACCAGGCACAGATACGCAGTATTTT
cdr3_aa: CASSDLPGTDTQYF

j_call: TRBJ2-7
v_call: TRBV13
clone_size: few
d_call: -
cdr3_nt: TGTGCCAGCAGCTTAGGTGCGGGGTACGAGCAGTACTTC
cdr3_aa: CASSLGAGYEQYF

j_call: TRBJ2-1
v_call: TRBV9
clone_size: -
d_call: -
cdr3_nt: TGTGCCAGCAGCGTAGGCGGGGCCTATGAGCAGTTCTTC
cdr3_aa: CASSVGGAYEQFF

j_call: TRBJ2-1
v_call: TRBV2
clone_size: -
d_call: TRBD2
cdr3_nt: TGTGCCAACCCTAGCGGGAGGGCCCTCAATGAGCAGTTCTTC
cdr3_aa: CANPSGRALNEQFF

j_call: TRBJ1-4
v_call: TRBV4-1
clone_size: -
d_call: -
cdr3_nt: TGCGCCAGCAGCCAAGGGACAGTTAATGAAAAACTGTTTTTT
cdr3_aa: CASSQGTVNEKLFF

j_call: TRBJ2-7
v_call: TRBV27
clone_size: -
d_call: TRBD2
cdr3_nt: TGTGCCAGCCGCCGGGCCGGGGAGGGCCTCCACGAGCAGTACTTC
cdr3_aa: CASRRAGEGLHEQYF

j_call: TRBJ2-5
v_call: TRBV7-9
clone_size: -
d_call: TRBD2
cdr3_nt: TGTGCCAGCAGCTACCCCATCGGGGGGGCGGAGACCCAGTACTTC
cdr3_aa: CASSYPIGGAETQYF

j_call: TRBJ2-1
v_call: TRBV2
clone_size: -
d_call: TRBD2
cdr3_nt: TGTGCCCGAACCCGAAGAGCGGGAGATGAGCAGTTCTTC
cdr3_aa: CARTRRAGDEQFF

j_call: TRBJ1-1
v_call: TRBV28
clone_size: -
d_call: TRBD1
cdr3_nt: TGTGCCAGCAACCCGACAGGGGTTGGGACTGAAGCTTTCTTT
cdr3_aa: CASNPTGVGTEAFF

j_call: TRBJ2-1
v_call: TRBV5-6
clone_size: -
d_call: TRBD2
cdr3_nt: TGTGCCAGCACCTTTAGCGGGGCATCTCTCTACAATGAGCAGTTCTTC
cdr3_aa: CASTFSGASLYNEQFF

j_call: TRBJ2-7
v_call: TRBV25-1
clone_size: -
d_call: TRBD1
cdr3_nt: TGTGCCAGCGAACCGGGACAGGGGAATCACGAGCAGTACTTC
cdr3_aa: CASEPGQGNHEQYF

j_call: TRBJ2-7
v_call: TRBV5-4
clone_size: -
d_call: -
cdr3_nt: TGTGCCAGCAGCTTTTCGGGGGGCGGGTTCGTGCAGTACTTC
cdr3_aa: CASSFSGGGFVQYF

j_call: TRBJ1-5
v_call: TRBV6-5
clone_size: -
d_call: TRBD1
cdr3_nt: TGTGCCAGCAGTTACAGGACAGGAGTTAATCAGCCCCAGCATTTT
cdr3_aa: CASSYRTGVNQPQHF

j_call: TRBJ2-7
v_call: TRBV25-1
clone_size: -
d_call: -
cdr3_nt: TGTGCCAGCACCTTTTTAGGCGAGCAGTACTTC
cdr3_aa: CASTFLGEQYF

j_call: TRBJ1-1
v_call: TRBV7-3
clone_size: -
d_call: -
cdr3_nt: TGTGCCAGCAGCTTAGGTTGGAACACTGAAGCTTTCTTT
cdr3_aa: CASSLGWNTEAFF

j_call: TRBJ2-4
v_call: TRBV5-6
clone_size: -
d_call: -
cdr3_nt: TGTGCCAGCAGCTTGGAAAGTAAAGCCAAAAACATTCAGTACTTC
cdr3_aa: CASSLESKAKNIQYF

j_call: TRBJ2-2
v_call: TRBV5-1
clone_size: -
d_call: -
cdr3_nt: TGCGCCAGCAGGACAGCGAACACCGGGGAGCTGTTTTTT
cdr3_aa: CASRTANTGELFF

j_call: TRBJ2-7
v_call: TRBV15
clone_size: -
d_call: -
cdr3_nt: TGTGCCACCAGCAGAGGAGGAGGCAGGGCAGGCTACGAGCAGTACTTC
cdr3_aa: CATSRGGGRAGYEQYF

j_call: TRBJ1-2
v_call: TRBV19
clone_size: few
d_call: TRBD1
cdr3_nt: TGTGCCAGTAGTACCCGGGACAGGGGGCTTGGCTACACCTTC
cdr3_aa: CASSTRDRGLGYTF

j_call: TRBJ2-7
v_call: TRBV28
clone_size: once
d_call: TRBD1
cdr3_nt: TGTGCCAGCAGTTCGCCGCCGGACAGGGGGATAGTTGAGCAGTACTTC
cdr3_aa: CASSSPPDRGIVEQYF

j_call: TRBJ2-2
v_call: TRBV6-5
clone_size: -
d_call: -
cdr3_nt: TGTGCCAGCAGTTACTCGACGGCCACCGGGGAGCTGTTTTTT
cdr3_aa: CASSYSTATGELFF

j_call: TRBJ2-3
v_call: TRBV27
clone_size: -
d_call: -
cdr3_nt: TGTGCCAGCGGTCGAGTTCCCGGGGGCCGCACAGATACGCAGTATTTT
cdr3_aa: CASGRVPGGRTDTQYF

j_call: TRBJ2-7
v_call: TRBV30
clone_size: -
d_call: TRBD1
cdr3_nt: TGTGCCTGGTCCGGGACAGGGGCCGACGAGCAGTACTTC
cdr3_aa: CAWSGTGADEQYF

j_call: TRBJ2-7
v_call: TRBV4-3
clone_size: -
d_call: TRBD1
cdr3_nt: TGCGCCAGCAGCCAAGCCGGGACAGGGACCTACGAGCAGTACTTC
cdr3_aa: CASSQAGTGTYEQYF

j_call: TRBJ2-3
v_call: TRBV7-9
clone_size: -
d_call: -
cdr3_nt: TGTGCCAGCGGGTTTTGGTCAGACCGCACAGATACGCAGTATTTT
cdr3_aa: CASGFWSDRTDTQYF

j_call: TRBJ2-7
v_call: TRBV27
clone_size: -
d_call: TRBD2
cdr3_nt: TGTGCCAGCAGTTTAAAAGCGGGGGGGAAATACGAGCAGTACTTC
cdr3_aa: CASSLKAGGKYEQYF

j_call: TRBJ1-5
v_call: TRBV7-2
clone_size: -
d_call: -
cdr3_nt: TGTGCCAGCAGCTTAGTGCGGGGAGGTCAGCCCCAGCATTTT
cdr3_aa: CASSLVRGGQPQHF

j_call: TRBJ2-7
v_call: TRBV7-9
clone_size: -
d_call: -
cdr3_nt: TGTGCCAGCAGCTTAGCCGGGACACCCGAGCAGTACTTC
cdr3_aa: CASSLAGTPEQYF

j_call: TRBJ2-3
v_call: TRBV9
clone_size: -
d_call: -
cdr3_nt: TGTGCCAGCAGCGGAGAGAAGGACTTTACCTCTAGCACAGATACGCAGTATTTT
cdr3_aa: CASSGEKDFTSSTDTQYF

j_call: TRBJ2-1
v_call: TRBV4-1
clone_size: -
d_call: TRBD1
cdr3_nt: TGCGCCAGCAGCCAACAAACAGGGGGCTCCTACAATGAGCAGTTCTTC
cdr3_aa: CASSQQTGGSYNEQFF